The next 15 T cell receptor beta chains were all read from a single sample in a study of spatial heterogeneity in lung cancer. For these TCRs, the target antigens are not known. Findings and limits, study-wide: Tumors with more nonsynonymous mutations had more expanded intratumoral alpha and beta TCRs.

Time point: sample taken at primary tumor resection. TCRdb ran MiXCR on the 5' RACE reads and lists one entry per CDR3 protein. The sample lists some 22,000 distinct CDR3 sequences, approximately 3% occurring once. The source material was lung tumor tissue, sampled at surgery. The receptors stem from a male donor with early-stage non-small cell lung cancer.

This clonotype was recorded at least ten times. The chain uses TRBV5-1 and TRBJ2-3, with a weak D call TRBD2 (5 bases). Germline values: CDR1 SGHRS, CDR2 YFSETQ. This CDR3 is built from 14 residues. V was trimmed by 4 bases and J by 5 bases, leaving 14 bases between them. CDR3 bases: TGCGCCAGCAGCCCCAGCGGAGAGAGAGATACGCAGTATTTT. Amino acids: CASSPSGERDTQYF.

This clonotype was recorded at least ten times. The chain links TRBV7-3 to TRBJ2-3; D gene ambiguous. V lost 2 bases and J lost 1, with 13 bases in between. The CDR3 loop spans 16 amino acids. CDR1 and CDR2 (germline): SGHTA, FQGTGA. For the CDR3, the DNA is TGTGCCAGCAGCTTATTGGGCCTGTCAGGCACAGATACGCAGTATTTT. Translation gives CASSLLGLSGTDTQYF.

There are many counts of this clonotype. The V call is TRBV4-1, the J call TRBJ1-2, with 9 bases that match TRBD1. The length of the CDR3 is 15 residues. V gave up 2 bases and J gave up 5 bases; unmatched junction bases: 6. Germline V gene sequence: CDR1 MGHRA, CDR2 YSYEKL. The CDR3 region has the DNA TGCGCCAGCAGCCAAAACGCCGGGACAGGGTATGGCTACACCTTC. Encoded protein: CASSQNAGTGYGYTF.

This clonotype came up many times. The rearrangement links TRBV12-3 or TRBV12-4 to TRBJ1-1; maybe TRBD1 (5 bases). The CDR3 has 16 amino acids. V lost 6 bases and J 4 bases, leaving 21 bases between the germline ends. CDR3 sequence: CASSPPGAATGTEAFF. For the CDR3, the DNA is TGTGCCAGCAGCCCACCCGGGGCCGCAACCGGCACTGAAGCTTTCTTT.

This clonotype showed up many times. The chain employs TRBV7-3 and TRBJ2-3; TRBD1 might be the D (7 bases). This CDR3 comprises 15 residues. The V gene lost 3 bases and the J gene lost 0 bases, with 10 bases spanning the gap. CDR1 is SGHTA and CDR2 is FQGTGA in the germline V gene. In DNA form, the CDR3 reads TGTGCCAGCAGCTTTCAGGGGGGAAGCACAGATACGCAGTATTTT. Translated: CASSFQGGSTDTQYF.

In its sample, this clonotype was seen many times. The chain links TRBV20-1 to TRBJ2-7; 16 bases agree with TRBD2. CDR3 length: 16 amino acids. The junction had 6 bases not matched to a gene; V was cut back by 6 bases and J by 1 base. The germline V gene has CDR1 DFQATT and CDR2 SNEGSKA (reference sequence). As DNA, the CDR3 is TGCAGTGCGACCGGGACTAGCGGGAGGGTATCCTACGAGCAGTACTTC. Encoded protein: CSATGTSGRVSYEQYF.

The table lists this clonotype with many counts. V is TRBV3-1 and J is TRBJ1-4; TRBD1 is a possible D gene (6 bases). In germline, CDR1 is LGHDT, CDR2 YNNKEL (reference sequence). The CDR3 runs to 15 residues. The V and J ends lost 5 bases and 4 bases respectively, with 14 bases between them. In DNA form, the CDR3 reads TGTGCCAGCAGCTCCCTTGGACAGCTTAATGAAAAACTGTTTTTT. Its protein is CASSSLGQLNEKLFF.

The CDR3 coding sequence is TGCGCCAGCAGCCAAGTAACTAGCTTTCGAGAGACCCAGTACTTC. Translation gives CASSQVTSFRETQYF. The V call is TRBV4-1, the J call TRBJ2-5; D may be TRBD2 (6 bases). The germline V and J ends were trimmed by 1 base and 4 bases, with 13 bases remaining between them. The length of the CDR3 is 15 residues. The germline V gene encodes CDR1 MGHRA and CDR2 YSYEKL.

This clonotype was counted at least ten times. The chain is built from TRBV30 and TRBJ2-1; TRBD2 aligns across 11 bases. After removal of 3 bases from V and 0 bases from J, the junction contained 7 bases not matched to a gene. The CDR3 runs to 17 residues. CDR1 and CDR2 (germline): GTSNPN, SVGIG (reference sequence). As DNA, the CDR3 is TGTGCCTGGAGAAGGACTAGCGGGCTCAGCTCCTACAATGAGCAGTTCTTC. This sequence encodes CAWRRTSGLSSYNEQFF.

This clonotype was seen repeatedly, ten times or more. The chain uses TRBV5-1 and TRBJ1-5; TRBD1 matches 7 bases. CDR3 length equals 15 residues. Germline lookup yields CDR1 SGHRS and CDR2 YFSETQ. The CDR3 DNA reads as TGCGACACTTTCGATCCCGGGACAGAAGATCAGCCCCAGCATTTT. Protein sequence: CDTFDPGTEDQPQHF. Complete variable domain (other parts from reference TRBV5-1 and TRBJ1-5): KAGVTQTPRYLIKTRGQQVTLSCSPISGHRSVSWYQQTPGQGLQFLFEYFSETQRNKGNFPGRFSGRQFSNSRSEMNVSTLELGDSALYLCDTFDPGTEDQPQHFGDGTRLSIL.

This clonotype was recorded at least ten times. V is TRBV6-5 and J is TRBJ2-7; D unclear. Per germline, CDR1 MNHEY and CDR2 SVGAGI. This CDR3 region has 12 residues. V lost 6 bases to trimming and J lost 3 bases, with 9 bases between them. The CDR3 nucleotides are TGTGCCAGCAGCCAGAACAACTACGAGCAGTACTTC. The encoded protein is CASSQNNYEQYF.

This clonotype was found many times. The V and J genes are TRBV6-2 or TRBV6-3 and TRBJ2-5; possibly TRBD2 for D (5 bases). The V gene's germline CDR1 is MNHEY and CDR2 SVGEGT. CDR3 length: 21 residues. Trimming took off 2 bases at V and 2 bases at J, with 30 bases between the two ends. DNA for the CDR3: TGTGCCAGCAGTTACCCCGTTGACGGACTCATCAGACGGGTCTATCAAGAGACCCAGTACTTC. Translated, it gives CASSYPVDGLIRRVYQETQYF.

This clonotype was seen many times. The chain links TRBV24-1 to TRBJ2-3; the match to TRBD2 covers 11 bases. Trimming took 2 bases from V and 0 from J; bases not matched to a gene: 3. The CDR3 consists of 17 residues. Germline values: CDR1 KGHDR, CDR2 SFDVKD. For the CDR3, the DNA is TGTGCCACCAGTGATTATATAGCGGGAGGGAGCACAGATACGCAGTATTTT. Translating gives CATSDYIAGGSTDTQYF.

There are many counts of this clonotype. CDR3 protein: CSVNGEQANYGYTF. The CDR3 coding sequence is TGCAGCGTGAACGGGGAACAGGCTAACTATGGCTACACCTTC. V is TRBV29-1 and J is TRBJ1-2; maybe TRBD1 (5 bases). Germline V gene data show CDR1 as SQVTM and CDR2 as ANQGSEA. V was cut by 6 bases and J by 0 bases, with 14 bases left in between. The CDR3 extends over 14 amino acids.

This clonotype was seen ten or more times. The V and J genes are TRBV24-1 and TRBJ2-2; 10 bases align to TRBD2. Germline V lookup: CDR1 KGHDR, CDR2 SFDVKD. The CDR3 totals 18 residues. Unmatched junction bases numbered 12, after V lost 4 bases and J lost 5 bases. CDR3 bases: TGTGCCACCAGTGACTTCATCAAGCGGGAGGGGCGAACCGGGGAGCTGTTTTTT. It translates to CATSDFIKREGRTGELFF.